This T cell receptor (beta chain) is drawn from a study of T cell repertoires in cytomegalovirus infection. Overall study findings and caveats: HLA-C-restricted, CMV-specific TCR beta clonotypes were dominant ex vivo.

TCRdb passed the reads through MiXCR, listing each CDR3 protein once. Of fewer than 700,000 distinct CDR3 sequences in the sample, 20% to 25% were seen once. This CDR3 contains 12 residues. V lost 9 bases, J lost 4 bases, and 12 bases lay in between. Germline CDR1 and CDR2: LNHDA and SQIVND (reference sequence). Turning to this clonotype: The antigen remains undetermined.

The receptor comes from a human donor in good health (CMV status not recorded). Some clones in this sample may be carry-over from other donors' samples. The sample consisted of CD8+ T cells from PBMCs. V gene TRBV19 combines with J gene TRBJ1-2; D possibly corresponds to TRBD1 (5 bases). The CDR3 nucleotides read TGTGCCAGCATGCGGGGACCCTATGGCTACACCTTC. Its translation: CASMRGPYGYTF. Full variable domain (rest looked up from reference TRBV19 and TRBJ1-2): DGGITQSPKYLFRKEGQNVTLSCEQNLNHDAMYWYRQDPGQGLRLIYYSQIVNDFQKGDIAEGYSVSREKKESFPLTVTSAQKNPTAFYLCASMRGPYGYTFGSGTRLTVV.